This TCR beta chain was documented in a study of long-term antiretroviral therapy in people with HIV. A v3.0 immunoSEQ assay was performed at survey level. TCRdb's table, derived via immunoSEQ multiplex PCR, lists solely in-frame clones and lacks some. The sample includes approximately 24,000 clones, over 70% of them seen just once. This clone was detected once. The source was unsorted PBMCs, collected 2.1 years after starting antiretroviral therapy. The receptor's source is a man under 40 with HIV.

The CDR3 is CASSDRTDYGYTF. The CDR3 bases are TGCGCCAGCAGTGATCGGACAGACTATGGCTACACCTTC. The rearrangement uses TRBV10-2 and TRBJ1-2; D is perhaps TRBD1 (6 bases). The germline V and J ends were trimmed by 3 bases and 3 bases, with 8 bases remaining between them. Per the germline V gene, CDR1 is WSHSY and CDR2 is SAAADI. The CDR3 sequence is 13 residues long.